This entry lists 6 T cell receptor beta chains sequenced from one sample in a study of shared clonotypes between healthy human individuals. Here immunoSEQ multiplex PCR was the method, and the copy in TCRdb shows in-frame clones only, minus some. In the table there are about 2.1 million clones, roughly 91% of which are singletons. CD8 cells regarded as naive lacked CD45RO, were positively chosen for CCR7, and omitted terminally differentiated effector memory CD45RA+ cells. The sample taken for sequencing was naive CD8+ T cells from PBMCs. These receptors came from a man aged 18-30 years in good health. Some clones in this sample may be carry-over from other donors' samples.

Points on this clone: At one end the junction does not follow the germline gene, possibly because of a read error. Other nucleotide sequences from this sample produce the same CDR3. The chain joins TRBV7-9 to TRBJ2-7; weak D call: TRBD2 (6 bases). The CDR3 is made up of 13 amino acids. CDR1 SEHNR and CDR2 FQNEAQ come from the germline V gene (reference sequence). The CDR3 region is CASSLALAYEQYF. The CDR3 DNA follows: TGTGCCAGCAGCCTAGCGCTTGCCTACGAGCAGTACTTC.

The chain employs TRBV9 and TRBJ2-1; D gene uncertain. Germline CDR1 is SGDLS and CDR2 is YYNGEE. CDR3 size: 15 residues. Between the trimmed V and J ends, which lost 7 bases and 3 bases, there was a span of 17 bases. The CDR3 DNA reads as TGTGCCAGCTCAGACCTCAGAGAAGGCTACAATGAGCAGTTCTTC. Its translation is CASSDLREGYNEQFF.

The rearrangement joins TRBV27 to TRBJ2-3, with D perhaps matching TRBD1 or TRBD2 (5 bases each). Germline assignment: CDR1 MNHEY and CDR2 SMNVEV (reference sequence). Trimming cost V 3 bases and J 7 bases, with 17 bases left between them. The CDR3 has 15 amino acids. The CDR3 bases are TGTGCCAGCAGTTTGTTTTCGGGACCGCCTTATACGCAGTATTTT. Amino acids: CASSLFSGPPYTQYF.

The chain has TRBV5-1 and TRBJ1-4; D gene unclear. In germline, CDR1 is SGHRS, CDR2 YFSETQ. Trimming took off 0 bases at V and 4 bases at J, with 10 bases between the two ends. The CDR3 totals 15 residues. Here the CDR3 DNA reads TGCGCCAGCAGCTTGGTCGGTCAGGTTAATGAAAAACTGTTTTTT. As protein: CASSLVGQVNEKLFF.

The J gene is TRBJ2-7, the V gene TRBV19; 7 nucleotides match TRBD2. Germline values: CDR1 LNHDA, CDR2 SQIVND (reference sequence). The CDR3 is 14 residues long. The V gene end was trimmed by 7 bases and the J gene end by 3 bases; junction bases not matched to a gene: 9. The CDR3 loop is CASKREGLYYEQYF. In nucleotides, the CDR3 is TGTGCCAGTAAAAGAGAGGGACTATACTACGAGCAGTACTTC.

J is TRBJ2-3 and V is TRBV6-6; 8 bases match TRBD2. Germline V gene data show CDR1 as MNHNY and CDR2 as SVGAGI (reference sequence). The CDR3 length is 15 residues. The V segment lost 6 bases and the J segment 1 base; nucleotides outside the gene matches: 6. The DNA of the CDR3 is TGTGCCAGCAGCCGAGCGGGAGAGGGCACAGATACGCAGTATTTT. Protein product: CASSRAGEGTDTQYF.